This T cell receptor beta chain was sequenced during a study of cytomegalovirus exposure and HLA in healthy donors. CDR1 and CDR2 (germline): MDHEN, SYDVKM. The V end lost 5 bases, the J end lost 5 bases, and 18 bases lay between the germline ends. This CDR3 region has 15 residues. The PCR contained 60 Vbeta and 13 Jbeta primers. The table came from immunoSEQ multiplex PCR; TCRdb's copy has only in-frame clones and leaves some out. The sample has approximately 150,000 clones, about 65% seen once. The receptor was isolated from a woman aged 25 to 39 in good health and CMV-seronegative. V is TRBV28 and J is TRBJ1-2, with no clear D. The sample consisted of PBMCs. The CDR3: CASSPPGYEPYGYTF. DNA for the CDR3: TGTGCCAGCAGTCCCCCAGGATACGAACCTTATGGCTACACCTTC.